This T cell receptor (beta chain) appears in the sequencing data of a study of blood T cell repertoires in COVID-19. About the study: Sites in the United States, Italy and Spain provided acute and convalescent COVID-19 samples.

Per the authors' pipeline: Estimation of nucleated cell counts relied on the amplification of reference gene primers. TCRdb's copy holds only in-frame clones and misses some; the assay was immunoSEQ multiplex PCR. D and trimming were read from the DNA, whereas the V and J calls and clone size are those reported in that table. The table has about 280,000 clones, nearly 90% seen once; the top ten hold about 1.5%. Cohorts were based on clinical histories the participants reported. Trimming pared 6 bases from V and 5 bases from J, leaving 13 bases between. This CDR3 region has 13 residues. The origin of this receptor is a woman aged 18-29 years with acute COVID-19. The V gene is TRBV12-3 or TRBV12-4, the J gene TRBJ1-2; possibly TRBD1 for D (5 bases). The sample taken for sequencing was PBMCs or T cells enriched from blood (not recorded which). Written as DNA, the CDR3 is TGTGCCAGCAGGGGACTCGGACGGTATGGCTACACCTTC. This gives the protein CASRGLGRYGYTF.